This T cell receptor (beta chain) was obtained from a study of shared clonotypes between healthy human individuals. The CDR3 has 13 residues. V lost 10 bases to trimming and J lost 4 bases, with 17 bases between them. Germline assignment: CDR1 MNHEY and CDR2 SVGAGI. This clone was found a few times. The protocol was immunoSEQ multiplex PCR, while the TCRdb copy is restricted to in-frame clones and leaves out a portion. The sample holds approximately 940,000 clones, about 80% seen once. The specimen was memory CD4+ T cells sorted from blood. Subset of the sample: CD45RA-negative fraction. The chain is built from TRBV6-5 and TRBJ2-7; weak D call: TRBD1 (5 bases). The TCR comes from a man between 18 and 29 years old in good health. For the CDR3, the DNA is TGTGCCATTCACAGGAGTATAATTTACGAGCAGTACTTC. Protein product: CAIHRSIIYEQYF.